Detailed here is one TCR beta chain. Negative isolation was used for CD8+ and CD4+ T cells and FACS enrichment for TEMRA cells. The CDR3 length is 13 residues. Germline V lookup: CDR1 ENHRY, CDR2 SYGVKD. Trimming removed 3 bases at V and 4 bases at J, with 6 bases between. The data are from a study of CD8 T cells in Susac syndrome. An input of about 0.5 to 1 ug of RNA was subjected to reverse transcription using random hexamers. Across 54 Vbeta and 13 Jbeta, immunoSEQ multiplex PCR amplified TCR beta CDR3. Each CDR3 protein is one row after TCRdb ran MiXCR on the immunoSEQ multiplex PCR reads. The sample has 150,000 to 200,000 distinct CDR3 sequences; roughly 93% are singletons.

This chain joins TRBV10-3 and TRBJ2-2; D remains ambiguous. The receptor comes from a human donor in good health. Material: CD4+ T cells from PBMCs. CDR3 coding DNA: TGTGCCATCAGTGACTGGGTCACCGGGGAGCTGTTTTTT. It yields the protein CAISDWVTGELFF.